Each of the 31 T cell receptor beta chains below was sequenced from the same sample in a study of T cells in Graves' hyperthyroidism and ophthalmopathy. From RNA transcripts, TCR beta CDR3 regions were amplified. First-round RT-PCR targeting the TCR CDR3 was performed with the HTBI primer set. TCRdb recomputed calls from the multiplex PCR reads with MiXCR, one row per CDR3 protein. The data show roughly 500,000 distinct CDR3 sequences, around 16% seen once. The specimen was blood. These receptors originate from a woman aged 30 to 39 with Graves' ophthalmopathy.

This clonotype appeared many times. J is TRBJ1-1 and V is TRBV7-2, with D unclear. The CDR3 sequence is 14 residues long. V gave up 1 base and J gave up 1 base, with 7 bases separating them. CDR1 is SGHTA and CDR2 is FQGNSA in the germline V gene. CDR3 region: CASSLGQQNTEAFF. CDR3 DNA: TGTGCCAGCAGCTTAGGGCAGCAGAACACTGAAGCTTTCTTT.

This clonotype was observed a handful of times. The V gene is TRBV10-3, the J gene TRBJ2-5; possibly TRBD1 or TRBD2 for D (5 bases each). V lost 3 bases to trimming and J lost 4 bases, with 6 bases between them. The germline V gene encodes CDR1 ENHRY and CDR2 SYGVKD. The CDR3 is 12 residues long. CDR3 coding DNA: TGTGCCATCAGTGATGGGGGAGAGACCCAGTACTTC. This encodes CAISDGGETQYF.

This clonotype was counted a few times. As DNA, the CDR3 is TGCGCCAGCAGCCCCCTAGCGGGAGGGCCGGCAGAGACCCAGTACTTC. This gives the protein CASSPLAGGPAETQYF. J is TRBJ2-5 and V is TRBV5-1; TRBD2 aligns across 12 bases. The V segment lost 4 bases and the J segment 4 bases; nucleotides outside the gene matches: 8. The CDR3 consists of 16 residues. CDR1 and CDR2 (germline): SGHRS, YFSETQ.

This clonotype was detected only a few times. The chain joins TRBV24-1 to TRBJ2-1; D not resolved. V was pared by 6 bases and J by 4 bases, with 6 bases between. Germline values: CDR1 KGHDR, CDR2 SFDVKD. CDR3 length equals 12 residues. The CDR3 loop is CATSNLYNEQFF. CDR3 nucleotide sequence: TGTGCCACCAGTAACCTGTACAATGAGCAGTTCTTC.

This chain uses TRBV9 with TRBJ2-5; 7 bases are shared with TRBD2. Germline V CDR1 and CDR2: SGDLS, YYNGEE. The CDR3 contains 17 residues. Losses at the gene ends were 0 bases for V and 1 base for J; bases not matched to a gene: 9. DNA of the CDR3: TGTGCCAGCAGCGTAGACCGGCTAGCGGATACCCAAGAGACCCAGTACTTC. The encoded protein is CASSVDRLADTQETQYF.

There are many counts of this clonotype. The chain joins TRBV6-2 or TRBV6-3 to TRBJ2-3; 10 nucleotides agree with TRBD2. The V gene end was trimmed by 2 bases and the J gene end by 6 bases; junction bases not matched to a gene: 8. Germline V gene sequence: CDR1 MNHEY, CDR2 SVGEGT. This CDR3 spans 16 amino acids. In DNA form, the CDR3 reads TGTGCCAGCAGTTACCCAAGCGGGAGGGCCGAGGATACGCAGTATTTT. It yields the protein CASSYPSGRAEDTQYF.

The CDR3, as DNA: TGTGCCAGCTCACCACAAAGCTATGAAGCTTTCTTT. Encoded protein: CASSPQSYEAFF. The chain has TRBV18 and TRBJ1-1; no reliable D call. Per the germline V gene, CDR1 is KGHSH and CDR2 is LQKENI. The ends were cut back, 1 base at V and 7 bases at J, with 7 bases in the middle. This CDR3 contains 12 residues.

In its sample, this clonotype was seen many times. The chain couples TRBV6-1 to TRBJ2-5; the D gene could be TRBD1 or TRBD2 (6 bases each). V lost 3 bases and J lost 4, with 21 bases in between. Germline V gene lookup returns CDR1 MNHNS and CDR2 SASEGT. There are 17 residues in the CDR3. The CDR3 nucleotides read TGTGCCAGCAGTGATCCGCCGTTATTTGGGGGGCCAGAGACCCAGTACTTC. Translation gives CASSDPPLFGGPETQYF.

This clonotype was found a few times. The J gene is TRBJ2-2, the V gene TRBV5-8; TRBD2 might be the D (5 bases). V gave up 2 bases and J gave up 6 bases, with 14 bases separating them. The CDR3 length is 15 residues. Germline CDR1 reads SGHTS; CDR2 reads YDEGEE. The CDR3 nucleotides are TGTGCCAGCAGCTTTGGAGGTCGGAGTGCCGGGGAGCTGTTTTTT. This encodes CASSFGGRSAGELFF. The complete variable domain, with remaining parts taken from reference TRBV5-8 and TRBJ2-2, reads EAGVTQSPTHLIKTRGQQATLRCSPISGHTSVYWYQQALGLGLQFLLWYDEGEERNRGNFPPRFSGRQFPNYSSELNVNALELEDSALYLCASSFGGRSAGELFFGEGSRLTVL.

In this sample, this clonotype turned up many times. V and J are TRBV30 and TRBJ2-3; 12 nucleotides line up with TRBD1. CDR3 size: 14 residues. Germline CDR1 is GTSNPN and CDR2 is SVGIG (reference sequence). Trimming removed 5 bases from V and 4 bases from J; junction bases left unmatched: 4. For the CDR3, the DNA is TGTGCCTGGGGGACAGGGGGCGCTTCAGATACGCAGTATTTT. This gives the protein CAWGTGGASDTQYF.

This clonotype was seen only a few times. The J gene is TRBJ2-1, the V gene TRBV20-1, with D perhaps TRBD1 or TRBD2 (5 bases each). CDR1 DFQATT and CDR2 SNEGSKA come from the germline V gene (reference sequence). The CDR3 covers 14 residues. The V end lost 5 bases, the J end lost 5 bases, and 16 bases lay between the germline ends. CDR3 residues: CSAWRTNKNNEQFF. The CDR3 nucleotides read TGCAGTGCTTGGAGGACAAATAAGAACAATGAGCAGTTCTTC.

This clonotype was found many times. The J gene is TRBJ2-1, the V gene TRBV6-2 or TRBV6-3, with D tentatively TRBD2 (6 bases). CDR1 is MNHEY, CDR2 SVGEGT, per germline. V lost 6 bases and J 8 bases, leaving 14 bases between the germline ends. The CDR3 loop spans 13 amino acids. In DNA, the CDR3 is TGTGCCAGCAGGGGGAGGTTGAAGGATGAGCAGTTCTTC. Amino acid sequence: CASRGRLKDEQFF.

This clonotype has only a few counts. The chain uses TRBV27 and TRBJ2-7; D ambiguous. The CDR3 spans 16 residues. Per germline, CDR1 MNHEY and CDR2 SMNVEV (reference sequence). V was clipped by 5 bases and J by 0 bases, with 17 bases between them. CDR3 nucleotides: TGTGCCAGCAGTGCCCAACCGGGTTCGAGCTCCTACGAGCAGTACTTC. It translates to CASSAQPGSSSYEQYF.

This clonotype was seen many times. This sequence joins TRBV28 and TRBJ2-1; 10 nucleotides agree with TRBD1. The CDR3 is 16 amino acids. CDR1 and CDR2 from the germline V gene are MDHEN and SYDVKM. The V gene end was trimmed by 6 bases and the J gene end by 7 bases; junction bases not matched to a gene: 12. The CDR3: CASRRQGANRENEQFF. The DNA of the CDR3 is TGTGCCAGCAGACGACAGGGGGCAAATCGGGAGAATGAGCAGTTCTTC.

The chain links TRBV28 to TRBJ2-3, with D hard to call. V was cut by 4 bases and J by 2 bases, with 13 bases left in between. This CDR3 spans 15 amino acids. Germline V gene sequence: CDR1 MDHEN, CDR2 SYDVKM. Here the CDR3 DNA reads TGTGCCAGCAGTTCGACGGGCATTAACACAGATACGCAGTATTTT. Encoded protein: CASSSTGINTDTQYF.

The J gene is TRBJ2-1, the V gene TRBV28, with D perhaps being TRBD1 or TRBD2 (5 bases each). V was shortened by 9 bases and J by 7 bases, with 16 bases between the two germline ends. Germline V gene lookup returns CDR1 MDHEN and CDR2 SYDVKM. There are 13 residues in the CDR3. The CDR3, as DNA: TGTGCCAGTCTCGAGGGGCGCGAAAATGAGCAGTTCTTC. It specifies CASLEGRENEQFF.

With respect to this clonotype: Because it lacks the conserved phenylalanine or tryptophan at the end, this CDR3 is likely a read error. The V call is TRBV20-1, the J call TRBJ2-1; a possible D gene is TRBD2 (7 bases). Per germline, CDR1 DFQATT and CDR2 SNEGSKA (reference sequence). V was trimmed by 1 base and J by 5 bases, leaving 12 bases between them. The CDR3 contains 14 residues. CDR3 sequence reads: CSARAGGYDNEQFL. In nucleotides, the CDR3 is TGCAGTGCTAGAGCGGGGGGCTATGACAATGAGCAGTTCCTC.

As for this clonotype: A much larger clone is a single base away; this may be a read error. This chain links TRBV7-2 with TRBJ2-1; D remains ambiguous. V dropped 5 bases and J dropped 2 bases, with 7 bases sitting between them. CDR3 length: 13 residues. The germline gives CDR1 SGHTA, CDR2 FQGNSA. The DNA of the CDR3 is TGTGCCAGCAGCATAAGGCCCTACAATGAGCAGTTCTTC. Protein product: CASSIRPYNEQFF.

The CDR3 here is CASSLGRGLNTGELFF. The CDR3 region has the DNA TGTGCCAGCAGCTTAGGACGCGGCCTTAACACCGGGGAGCTGTTTTTT. J is TRBJ2-2 and V is TRBV7-8; D is uncertain. The CDR3 contains 16 residues. V was shortened by 1 base and J by 2 bases, with 11 bases between the two germline ends. Germline V gene lookup returns CDR1 SGHVS and CDR2 FQNEAQ.

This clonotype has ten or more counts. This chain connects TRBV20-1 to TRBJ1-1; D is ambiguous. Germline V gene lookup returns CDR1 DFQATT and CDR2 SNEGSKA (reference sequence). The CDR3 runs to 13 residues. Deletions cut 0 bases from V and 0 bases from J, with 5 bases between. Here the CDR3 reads CSARDHMNTEAFF. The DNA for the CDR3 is TGCAGTGCTAGAGATCACATGAACACTGAAGCTTTCTTT.

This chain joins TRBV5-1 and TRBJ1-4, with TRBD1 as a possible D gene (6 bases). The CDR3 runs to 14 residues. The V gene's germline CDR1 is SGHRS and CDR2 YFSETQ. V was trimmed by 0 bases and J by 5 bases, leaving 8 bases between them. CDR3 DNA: TGCGCCAGCAGCTTGGTGAGGGGGAATGAAAAACTGTTTTTT. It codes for CASSLVRGNEKLFF.

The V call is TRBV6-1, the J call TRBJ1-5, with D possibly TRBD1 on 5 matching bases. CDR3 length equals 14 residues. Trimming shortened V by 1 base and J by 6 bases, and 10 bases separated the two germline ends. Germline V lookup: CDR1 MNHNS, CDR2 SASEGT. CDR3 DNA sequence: TGTGCCAGCAGTGAAGGGGGCGCCGGTCAGCCCCAGCATTTT. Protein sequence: CASSEGGAGQPQHF.

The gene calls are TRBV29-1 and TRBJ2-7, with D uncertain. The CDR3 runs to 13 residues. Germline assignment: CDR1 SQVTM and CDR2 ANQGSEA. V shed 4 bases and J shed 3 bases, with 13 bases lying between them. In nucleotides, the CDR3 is TGCAGCGTTGTTCTGGCGATGGGCTACGAGCAGTACTTC. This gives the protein CSVVLAMGYEQYF.

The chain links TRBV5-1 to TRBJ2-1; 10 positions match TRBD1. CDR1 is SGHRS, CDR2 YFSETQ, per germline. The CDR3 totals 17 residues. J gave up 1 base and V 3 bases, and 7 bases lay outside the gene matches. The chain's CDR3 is CASSWGQGQGSYNEQFF. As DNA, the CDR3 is TGCGCCAGCAGCTGGGGACAGGGGCAAGGGTCCTACAATGAGCAGTTCTTC. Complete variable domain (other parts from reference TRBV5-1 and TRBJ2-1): KAGVTQTPRYLIKTRGQQVTLSCSPISGHRSVSWYQQTPGQGLQFLFEYFSETQRNKGNFPGRFSGRQFSNSRSEMNVSTLELGDSALYLCASSWGQGQGSYNEQFFGPGTRLTVL.

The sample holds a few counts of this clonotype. In DNA form, the CDR3 reads TGTGCCATCAGTTTTTCCGGGACAGGGGTATACGAGCAGTACTTC. Its protein product is CAISFSGTGVYEQYF. The J gene is TRBJ2-7, the V gene TRBV10-3, with 10 nucleotides matching TRBD1. The CDR3 runs 15 residues. Unmatched junction bases numbered 8, after V lost 5 bases and J lost 4 bases. The germline V gene has CDR1 ENHRY and CDR2 SYGVKD.

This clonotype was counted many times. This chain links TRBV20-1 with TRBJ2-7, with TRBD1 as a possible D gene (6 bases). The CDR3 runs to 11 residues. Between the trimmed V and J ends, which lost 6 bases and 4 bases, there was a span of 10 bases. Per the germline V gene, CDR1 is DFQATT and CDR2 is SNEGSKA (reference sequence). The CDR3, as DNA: TGCAGTGCAGCACAGGGTTACGAGCAGTACTTC. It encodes CSAAQGYEQYF.

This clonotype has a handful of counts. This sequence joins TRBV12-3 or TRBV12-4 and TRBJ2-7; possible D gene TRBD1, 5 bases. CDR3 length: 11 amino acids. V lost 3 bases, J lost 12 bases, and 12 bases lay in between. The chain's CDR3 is CASSFGAVPYF. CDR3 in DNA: TGTGCCAGCAGTTTTGGGGCTGTGCCGTACTTC.

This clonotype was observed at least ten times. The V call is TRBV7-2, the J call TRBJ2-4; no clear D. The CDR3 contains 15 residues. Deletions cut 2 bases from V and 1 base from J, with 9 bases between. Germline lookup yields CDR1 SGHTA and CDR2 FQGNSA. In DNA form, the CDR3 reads TGTGCCAGCAGCTTAAATGAAGGGGCCAAAAACATTCAGTACTTC. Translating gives CASSLNEGAKNIQYF.

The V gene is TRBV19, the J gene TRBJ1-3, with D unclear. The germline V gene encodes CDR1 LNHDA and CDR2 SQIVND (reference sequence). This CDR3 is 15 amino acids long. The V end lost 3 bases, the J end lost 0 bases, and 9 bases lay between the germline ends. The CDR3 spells CASSILPISGNTIYF. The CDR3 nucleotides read TGTGCCAGTAGTATTTTACCCATCTCTGGAAACACCATATATTTT.

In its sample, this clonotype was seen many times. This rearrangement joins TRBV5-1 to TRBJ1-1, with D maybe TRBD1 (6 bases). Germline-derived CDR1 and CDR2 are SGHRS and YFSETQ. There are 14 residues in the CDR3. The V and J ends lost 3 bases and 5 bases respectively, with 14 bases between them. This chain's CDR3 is CASSWGLLKTEAFF. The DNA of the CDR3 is TGCGCCAGCAGCTGGGGGCTTCTTAAAACTGAAGCTTTCTTT.

In DNA, the CDR3 is TGTGCCAGCAGCTTTTTAGGCGGTTCTAGCGGGTCCGGGGAGCTGTTTTTT. Translated, it gives CASSFLGGSSGSGELFF. This sequence joins TRBV5-5 and TRBJ2-2; 8 bases are a match to TRBD2. Looked up from germline, CDR1 is SGHKS and CDR2 is YYEKEE (reference sequence). The CDR3 covers 17 residues. Germline trimming cut 2 bases from V and 6 bases from J; bases unmatched to any gene: 12.